Detailed here is one T cell receptor (beta chain). This record belongs to a study of blood T cell repertoires in COVID-19. Study-level background: Samples representing acute and convalescent COVID-19 were sourced from the United States, Italy and Spain.

CDR1 is MNHEY, CDR2 SVGEGT, per germline. This CDR3 is built from 14 residues. Deletions cut 3 bases from V and 2 bases from J, with 8 bases between. TCRdb's copy holds only in-frame clones and misses some; the assay was immunoSEQ multiplex PCR. The sample includes fewer than 70,000 clones, approximately 90% of them seen just once. The V call is TRBV6-2 or TRBV6-3, the J call TRBJ1-5; no definite D call. The clonotype originates from a man aged 50-60 years with acute or convalescent COVID-19. Sequencing was done on a sample of peripheral blood. This CDR3 reads CASSYGRRNQPQHF. CDR3 in DNA: TGTGCCAGCAGTTATGGGAGGCGCAATCAGCCCCAGCATTTT.